A single sample gave rise to the 18 T cell receptor beta chains below, sequenced in a study of blood T cell repertoires in COVID-19. The protocol was immunoSEQ multiplex PCR, while the TCRdb copy is restricted to in-frame clones and leaves out a portion. The sample contains approximately 170,000 clones, around 67% of which appear only once. Sequencing was performed on peripheral blood. These receptors all come from a woman aged 80 or over with acute or convalescent COVID-19.

The V call is TRBV7-8, the J call TRBJ2-1; 7 nucleotides align to TRBD1. The CDR3 extends over 15 amino acids. V shed 5 bases, J shed 0 bases, and the junction held 4 bases outside the gene matches. Germline-derived CDR1 and CDR2 are SGHVS and FQNEAQ. Here the CDR3 DNA reads TGTGCCAGCAGCCCGGACAGGATCTCCTACAATGAGCAGTTCTTC. Its translation is CASSPDRISYNEQFF. Full variable domain (outside the CDR3, taken from reference TRBV7-8 and TRBJ2-1): GAGVSQSPRYKVAKRGQDVALRCDPISGHVSLFWYQQALGQGPEFLTYFQNEAQLDKSGLPSDRFFAERPEGSVSTLKIQRTQQEDSAVYLCASSPDRISYNEQFFGPGTRLTVL.

This clone was recorded at least ten times. The chain combines TRBV7-9 with TRBJ1-3, with 7 bases matching TRBD1. Germline CDR1 is SEHNR and CDR2 is FQNEAQ (reference sequence). This CDR3 contains 15 residues. The V and J ends lost 5 bases and 3 bases, in that order; junction bases with no gene match: 7. In DNA form, the CDR3 reads TGTGCCAGCAGCGAACCCGGGACAGTTGGAAACACCATATATTTT. Translation: CASSEPGTVGNTIYF.

The chain has TRBV7-2 and TRBJ2-5; TRBD2 is a possible D gene (6 bases). Trimming cost V 1 base and J 5 bases, with 17 bases left between them. CDR3 length: 16 residues. Germline CDR1 reads SGHTA; CDR2 reads FQGNSA. Written as DNA, the CDR3 is TGTGCCAGCAGCTTAGACATAGCGGTCGTGGGGGAGACCCAGTACTTC. Protein product: CASSLDIAVVGETQYF.

The J gene is TRBJ2-5, the V gene TRBV2; D unresolved. The germline gives CDR1 SNHLY, CDR2 FYNNEI. Trimming took 1 base from V and 4 from J, leaving 7 bases between them. This CDR3 region has 13 residues. In DNA form, the CDR3 reads TGTGCCAGCAGTGAAGTGGGCCGAGAGACCCAGTACTTC. Translated, it gives CASSEVGRETQYF.

The chain joins TRBV19 to TRBJ2-4, with D tentatively TRBD2 (6 bases). Germline CDR1 is LNHDA and CDR2 is SQIVND (reference sequence). The CDR3 consists of 18 residues. Trimming stripped 4 bases from V and 0 bases from J, with 19 bases between. DNA of the CDR3: TGTGCCAGTAGTAGAAGGGGAGGCCAGGCGGTAGCCAAAAACATTCAGTACTTC. This encodes CASSRRGGQAVAKNIQYF.

This clone occurred a few times. The chain joins TRBV7-3 to TRBJ2-7; D is possibly TRBD2 (5 bases). Germline values: CDR1 SGHTA, CDR2 FQGTGA. The CDR3 is 15 residues long. Trimming stripped 5 bases from V and 0 bases from J, with 14 bases between. CDR3 in amino acids: CASSPDYLRSYEQYF. Here the CDR3 DNA reads TGTGCCAGCAGCCCCGACTACCTACGCTCCTACGAGCAGTACTTC. The whole variable domain, remainder taken from reference TRBV7-3 and TRBJ2-7, is GAGVSQTPSNKVTEKGKYVELRCDPISGHTALYWYRQSLGQGPEFLIYFQGTGAADDSGLPNDRFFAVRPEGSVSTLKIQRTERGDSAVYLCASSPDYLRSYEQYFGPGTRLTVT.

This CDR3 is CASTQRGLAATDTQYF. The CDR3, as DNA: TGTGCCAGTACGCAGAGGGGACTAGCGGCCACAGATACGCAGTATTTT. The chain recombines TRBV19 with TRBJ2-3; 11 positions agree with TRBD2. Germline V gene data show CDR1 as LNHDA and CDR2 as SQIVND (reference sequence). The V gene end was trimmed by 7 bases and the J gene end by 2 bases; junction bases not matched to a gene: 8. The length of the CDR3 is 16 residues.

V and J are TRBV28 and TRBJ1-2, with D possibly TRBD1 on 5 matching bases. V lost 2 bases to trimming and J lost 0 bases, with 10 bases between them. Per germline, CDR1 MDHEN and CDR2 SYDVKM. CDR3 length equals 15 residues. CDR3 amino acids: CASSLGAIANYGYTF. DNA for the CDR3: TGTGCCAGCAGTTTAGGGGCTATAGCTAACTATGGCTACACCTTC.

Only a few counts were recorded for this clone. The chain is built from TRBV27 and TRBJ1-1; 7 bases fit TRBD1. CDR1 is MNHEY and CDR2 is SMNVEV in the germline V gene (reference sequence). The CDR3 runs 14 residues. Trimming at V came to 3 bases and at J to 5 bases, leaving 6 bases not matched to a gene. The CDR3 DNA sequence: TGTGCCAGCAGTTTTACCCAGGGGGTAACTGAAGCTTTCTTT. Protein sequence: CASSFTQGVTEAFF.

The rearrangement links TRBV6-1 to TRBJ2-1, with 10 bases lining up with TRBD2. Germline V gene sequence: CDR1 MNHNS, CDR2 SASEGT. The CDR3 sequence is 18 residues long. The junction had 9 bases not matched to a gene; V was cut back by 1 base and J by 3 bases. CDR3 DNA sequence: TGTGCCAGCAGTGAAGGTGGGCTTAGCGGGGGGTACTACAATGAGCAGTTCTTC. Protein: CASSEGGLSGGYYNEQFF.

The chain joins TRBV24-1 to TRBJ2-3, with D tentatively TRBD2 (6 bases). Germline V gives CDR1 KGHDR, CDR2 SFDVKD. Trimming took 9 bases from V and 7 from J, leaving 10 bases between them. CDR3 length equals 11 residues. CDR3 nucleotide sequence: TGTGCCACCGGGGGGTTGAATACGCAGTATTTT. Protein product: CATGGLNTQYF.

This sequence joins TRBV18 and TRBJ1-6, with TRBD1 matching over 8 bases. This CDR3 is 14 amino acids long. Trimming took 5 bases from V and 8 from J; bases not matched to a gene: 5. CDR1 is KGHSH and CDR2 is LQKENI in the germline V gene. The CDR3 region is CASSIDRGDSPLHF. DNA for the CDR3: TGTGCCAGCTCAATAGACAGGGGAGATTCACCCCTCCACTTT.

J is TRBJ2-3 and V is TRBV7-2, with D possibly matching TRBD2 (5 bases). CDR3 length equals 14 residues. V gave up 5 bases and J gave up 2 bases, with 11 bases separating them. Germline V gene sequence: CDR1 SGHTA, CDR2 FQGNSA. CDR3 nucleotide sequence: TGTGCCAGCAGCCCGGGGATCACCACAGATACGCAGTATTTT. Amino acid sequence: CASSPGITTDTQYF.

The chain employs TRBV6-2 or TRBV6-3 and TRBJ2-2; TRBD2 is a possible D gene (5 bases). The CDR3 extends over 14 amino acids. Trimming left V 5 bases short and J 2 bases short, with 9 bases between. Germline V lookup: CDR1 MNHEY, CDR2 SVGEGT. This CDR3 is CASSVPGNTGELFF. CDR3 coding DNA: TGTGCCAGCAGTGTCCCGGGAAACACCGGGGAGCTGTTTTTT.

Comment on this clone: A read error may account for a junction end that differs from germline. The chain carries TRBV5-1 and TRBJ1-1; D remains unclear. Germline V lookup: CDR1 SGHRS, CDR2 YFSETQ. This CDR3 region has 13 residues. CDR3 sequence reads: CASCFGGNTEAFF. For the CDR3, the DNA is TGCGCCAGCTGCTTTGGAGGGAACACTGAAGCTTTCTTT.

This clone is labeled as medium-sized. The chain has TRBV19 and TRBJ2-5; 11 nucleotides align to TRBD2. V trimming: 3 bases; J trimming: 1 base; junction bases outside the gene matches: 10. Germline values: CDR1 LNHDA, CDR2 SQIVND (reference sequence). The CDR3 is 18 residues long. This CDR3 reads CASSILSGTSGPQETQYF. The CDR3 DNA reads as TGTGCCAGTAGTATCCTAAGCGGGACTAGCGGACCCCAAGAGACCCAGTACTTC.

The chain uses TRBV15 and TRBJ2-7; D may be TRBD2 (7 bases). Trimming left V 0 bases short and J 6 bases short, with 18 bases between. The CDR3 sequence is 16 residues long. The germline V gene has CDR1 LNHNV and CDR2 YYDKDF (reference sequence). The CDR3 DNA follows: TGTGCCACCAGCAGAGATTTGGGGGCGGGAGAACGCGAGCAGTACTTC. Protein: CATSRDLGAGEREQYF.

J is TRBJ2-7 and V is TRBV19, with 7 positions matching TRBD1. Germline values: CDR1 LNHDA, CDR2 SQIVND (reference sequence). V dropped 3 bases and J dropped 2; count of bases not matched to a gene: 10. This CDR3 has 16 amino acids. The CDR3 loop is CASSMTDRATTYEQYF. CDR3 nucleotides: TGTGCCAGTAGTATGACAGACAGGGCTACGACCTACGAGCAGTACTTC.